Listed here are 27 T cell receptor beta chains from one sample, sequenced in a study of blood T cell repertoires in COVID-19. Profiled with immunoSEQ multiplex PCR; TCRdb holds only in-frame clones, not every one. Among over 150,000 clones, approximately 88% were seen once, and the ten largest hold about 6.7%. Sample: peripheral blood. The receptor set was obtained from a woman aged 40 to 50 with COVID-19, enrolled during active disease.

The rearrangement uses TRBV6-6 and TRBJ1-1; D gene ambiguous. CDR3 length: 11 amino acids. Germline-derived CDR1 and CDR2 are MNHNY and SVGAGI (reference sequence). V lost 8 bases and J lost 8, with 12 bases in between. The CDR3 loop is CASWPLFEAFF. CDR3 sequence (DNA): TGTGCCAGCTGGCCGCTCTTCGAAGCTTTCTTT.

A single count supports this clone. Here the CDR3 omits its conserved ending phenylalanine or tryptophan, so a read error is the likely source. Because the CDR3's place on the DNA is in doubt, the DNA is left out and the CDR3 is given as listed by TCRdb. The chain has TRBV18 and TRBJ1-1; the DNA was not compared with TRBD1, the D call given in the table. Germline CDR1 reads KGHSH; CDR2 reads LQKENI. The CDR3 is 13 residues long, ends included. The CDR3 loop reads CASSPENAGGSVS.

This sequence joins TRBV7-8 and TRBJ2-1, with 15 bases matching TRBD2. The V and J ends lost 5 bases and 5 bases, in that order; junction bases with no gene match: 4. The CDR3 consists of 16 residues. The germline V gene has CDR1 SGHVS and CDR2 FQNEAQ. The CDR3 bases are TGTGCCAGCAGCAAGGGACTAGCGGGAGGTGACAATGAGCAGTTCTTC. It translates to CASSKGLAGGDNEQFF. Full variable domain (rest looked up from reference TRBV7-8 and TRBJ2-1): GAGVSQSPRYKVAKRGQDVALRCDPISGHVSLFWYQQALGQGPEFLTYFQNEAQLDKSGLPSDRFFAERPEGSVSTLKIQRTQQEDSAVYLCASSKGLAGGDNEQFFGPGTRLTVL.

CDR3 DNA: TGTGCCAGCAAGATAGCGCGGAGGGACACTGAAGCTTTCTTT. Protein product: CASKIARRDTEAFF. The chain has TRBV6-5 and TRBJ1-1; D uncertain. CDR1 MNHEY and CDR2 SVGAGI come from the germline V gene. V was clipped by 7 bases and J by 3 bases, with 15 bases between them. This CDR3 has 14 residues.

This chain joins TRBV6-5 and TRBJ2-2, with D tentatively TRBD1 (7 bases). The germline V gene has CDR1 MNHEY and CDR2 SVGAGI. V was trimmed by 3 bases and J by 4 bases, leaving 12 bases between them. The CDR3 is 15 amino acids. CDR3 sequence: CASSYGQGGTGELFF. CDR3 sequence (DNA): TGTGCCAGCAGTTATGGGCAGGGGGGCACCGGGGAGCTGTTTTTT.

This chain links TRBV27 with TRBJ2-2; weak D call: TRBD2 (6 bases). CDR3 length: 13 residues. Trimming removed 6 bases at V and 7 bases at J, with 12 bases between. Looked up from germline, CDR1 is MNHEY and CDR2 is SMNVEV (reference sequence). Written as DNA, the CDR3 is TGTGCCAGCAGGAGGGGAGGACACGGGGAGCTGTTTTTT. Protein product: CASRRGGHGELFF.

This clone has a single count. The V and J genes are TRBV27 and TRBJ1-1, with 8 bases lining up with TRBD1. Germline CDR1 and CDR2: MNHEY and SMNVEV (reference sequence). Trimming removed 6 bases from V and 3 bases from J; junction bases left unmatched: 9. This CDR3 is 15 amino acids long. As DNA, the CDR3 is TGTGCCAGCAGACCACTGACAGGGGCGTACACTGAAGCTTTCTTT. It codes for CASRPLTGAYTEAFF.

This clone was detected once. This chain joins TRBV13 and TRBJ1-2, with D tentatively TRBD1 (6 bases). Trimming stripped 5 bases from V and 3 bases from J, with 19 bases between. The CDR3 contains 16 residues. Germline V gives CDR1 PRHDT, CDR2 FYEKMQ (reference sequence). CDR3 loop: CASSPGAGVGYYGYTF. CDR3 nucleotide sequence: TGTGCCAGCAGCCCGGGGGCGGGAGTAGGGTACTATGGCTACACCTTC. Full variable domain (rest looked up from reference TRBV13 and TRBJ1-2): AAGVIQSPRHLIKEKRETATLKCYPIPRHDTVYWYQQGPGQDPQFLISFYEKMQSDKGSIPDRFSAQQFSDYHSELNMSSLELGDSALYFCASSPGAGVGYYGYTFGSGTRLTVV.

V and J are TRBV7-9 and TRBJ1-5, with a weak D call TRBD1 (5 bases). The V gene's germline CDR1 is SEHNR and CDR2 FQNEAQ (reference sequence). The CDR3 runs 16 residues. V lost 2 bases, J lost 1 base, and 12 bases lay in between. The CDR3 here is CASSLYTAGSNQPQHF. In DNA, the CDR3 is TGTGCCAGCAGCTTATACACCGCAGGGAGCAATCAGCCCCAGCATTTT.

The chain employs TRBV5-1 and TRBJ2-7; 7 bases agree with TRBD1. The germline V gene encodes CDR1 SGHRS and CDR2 YFSETQ. V trimming: 0 bases; J trimming: 2 bases; junction bases outside the gene matches: 2. There are 14 residues in the CDR3. The CDR3 DNA is TGCGCCAGCAGCTTGGACACAGGGGCCTACGAGCAGTACTTC. It translates to CASSLDTGAYEQYF.

The rearrangement links TRBV10-1 to TRBJ2-2, with TRBD1 as a possible D gene (6 bases). The CDR3 sequence is 15 residues long. The germline gives CDR1 WNHNN, CDR2 SYGVQD (reference sequence). The V end was cut by 6 bases, the J end by 7 bases, with 18 bases between. The CDR3 spells CASRPQGSTGGELFF. CDR3 in DNA: TGCGCCAGCAGACCACAGGGATCTACGGGCGGGGAGCTGTTTTTT.

The chain has TRBV28 and TRBJ1-5; 7 nucleotides agree with TRBD1. Per the germline V gene, CDR1 is MDHEN and CDR2 is SYDVKM. J was trimmed by 14 bases and V by 5 bases; bases with no gene match: 9. This CDR3 contains 12 residues. In DNA form, the CDR3 reads TGTGCCAGCAGTCCCCCGGGACAGATCGAGCATTTT. It encodes CASSPPGQIEHF.

The chain has TRBV5-1 and TRBJ2-3; TRBD2 agrees at 9 bases. The germline V gene encodes CDR1 SGHRS and CDR2 YFSETQ. There are 17 residues in the CDR3. V was clipped by 3 bases and J by 0 bases; unmatched bases: 8. Here the CDR3 reads CASSSGLAVPSTDTQYF. The CDR3 DNA sequence: TGCGCCAGCAGCTCGGGACTAGCTGTCCCTAGCACAGATACGCAGTATTTT.

The rearrangement joins TRBV7-9 to TRBJ2-7; D not certain. This CDR3 is 13 amino acids long. Germline CDR1 SEHNR, CDR2 FQNEAQ (reference sequence). Trimming took off 5 bases at V and 0 bases at J, with 8 bases between the two ends. The CDR3 region has the DNA TGTGCCAGCAGCGAACCGAGCTCCTACGAGCAGTACTTC. Protein: CASSEPSSYEQYF.

Ten or more counts support this clone. The J gene is TRBJ1-6, the V gene TRBV10-2, with 8 bases identical to TRBD1. The CDR3 runs to 15 residues. Looked up from germline, CDR1 is WSHSY and CDR2 is SAAADI. The V gene end was trimmed by 3 bases and the J gene end by 5 bases; junction bases not matched to a gene: 3. CDR3 residues: CASSDMTGDNSPLHF. CDR3 sequence (DNA): TGCGCCAGCAGTGATATGACAGGGGATAATTCACCCCTCCACTTT.

The chain recombines TRBV5-8 with TRBJ2-3, with D perhaps matching TRBD2 (5 bases). The CDR3 extends over 13 amino acids. Per the germline V gene, CDR1 is SGHTS and CDR2 is YDEGEE. V shed 1 base and J shed 4 bases, with 7 bases lying between them. CDR3 in amino acids: CASSLNGADTQYF. CDR3 coding DNA: TGTGCCAGCAGCTTGAACGGGGCAGATACGCAGTATTTT.

The chain uses TRBV10-2 and TRBJ1-2, with unresolved D. The CDR3 loop spans 12 amino acids. CDR1 is WSHSY and CDR2 is SAAADI in the germline V gene. V dropped 2 bases and J dropped 8 bases, with 9 bases sitting between them. CDR3: CASSEGGRGYTF. The CDR3 nucleotides read TGCGCCAGCAGTGAGGGCGGGAGAGGCTACACCTTC.

Written as DNA, the CDR3 is TGTGCCAGCAGTTTCGTAGGGACAAGTGAGCAGCCCCAGCATTTT. It specifies CASSFVGTSEQPQHF. The chain has TRBV6-5 and TRBJ1-5; a weak D match, TRBD1 (6 bases). V was pared by 4 bases and J by 7 bases, with 17 bases between. The CDR3 loop spans 15 amino acids. Per germline, CDR1 MNHEY and CDR2 SVGAGI.

The chain has TRBV7-3 and TRBJ1-2, with 8 bases that match TRBD1. Germline-derived CDR1 and CDR2 are SGHTA and FQGTGA. With 8 bases clipped from V and 8 bases from J, the junction kept 7 bases outside the gene matches. The CDR3 covers 12 residues. In nucleotides, the CDR3 is TGTGCCAGCGGCGACAGGGGCCGCGGCTACACCTTC. It is translated as CASGDRGRGYTF.

The J gene is TRBJ1-2, the V gene TRBV24-1; perhaps TRBD1 as D (5 bases). The V gene's germline CDR1 is KGHDR and CDR2 SFDVKD. The CDR3 has 15 residues. The ends were cut back, 3 bases at V and 0 bases at J, with 10 bases in the middle. The CDR3 region has the DNA TGTGCCACCAGTGATCTCGGCAGGGCTAACTATGGCTACACCTTC. Translated, it gives CATSDLGRANYGYTF.

A few counts support this clone. J is TRBJ2-3 and V is TRBV3-1 (or the pseudogene TRBV3-2); 7 bases are a match to TRBD2. Trimming at V came to 6 bases and at J to 3 bases, leaving 6 bases not matched to a gene. Per the germline V gene, CDR1 is LGHDT and CDR2 is YNNKEL (reference sequence). This CDR3 is built from 14 residues. CDR3 region: CASSPGRRTDTQYF. For the CDR3, the DNA is TGTGCCAGCAGTCCCGGGAGGAGGACAGATACGCAGTATTTT.

The chain links TRBV7-2 to TRBJ1-5, with D possibly matching TRBD1 (5 bases). V gave up 0 bases and J gave up 1 base, with 10 bases separating them. CDR1 and CDR2 from the germline V gene are SGHTA and FQGNSA. The CDR3 extends over 16 amino acids. The CDR3 region is CASSLAGAGSNQPQHF. DNA for the CDR3: TGTGCCAGCAGCTTAGCAGGGGCCGGGAGCAATCAGCCCCAGCATTTT.

The rearrangement links TRBV27 to TRBJ1-2; 7 nucleotides match TRBD1. CDR1 and CDR2 (germline): MNHEY, SMNVEV (reference sequence). The CDR3 is made up of 13 amino acids. V dropped 3 bases and J dropped 3; count of bases not matched to a gene: 1. CDR3 DNA sequence: TGTGCCAGCAGTTTCGGACAGGACTATGGCTACACCTTC. Translation gives CASSFGQDYGYTF.

This chain connects TRBV4-1 to TRBJ1-2, with 10 bases identical to TRBD1. The ends lost 1 base at V and 5 bases at J; junction bases unmatched: 7. Looked up from germline, CDR1 is MGHRA and CDR2 is YSYEKL. The CDR3 sequence is 16 residues long. The CDR3 nucleotides are TGCGCCAGCAGCCAAGGGACAGGGGGGTTAGGATATGGCTACACCTTC. Translated: CASSQGTGGLGYGYTF.

This chain joins TRBV2 and TRBJ2-3; no reliable D call. The CDR3 is made up of 14 amino acids. The V gene lost 7 bases and the J gene lost 6 bases, with 17 bases spanning the gap. Germline CDR1 SNHLY, CDR2 FYNNEI. The CDR3: CASTQVASRDTQYF. For the CDR3, the DNA is TGTGCCAGCACCCAAGTCGCCTCTCGGGATACGCAGTATTTT.

The chain is built from TRBV14 and TRBJ2-5; D is perhaps TRBD2 (6 bases). The CDR3 length is 16 residues. CDR1 and CDR2 (germline): SGHDN, FVKESK. Trimming left V 1 base short and J 4 bases short, with 16 bases between. CDR3: CASSQARLVRRETQYF. Here the CDR3 DNA reads TGTGCCAGCAGCCAAGCCCGACTAGTTCGGAGAGAGACCCAGTACTTC.

This rearrangement joins TRBV6-5 to TRBJ2-1; the match to TRBD2 covers 8 bases. CDR3 length: 13 amino acids. Germline-derived CDR1 and CDR2 are MNHEY and SVGAGI. Losses at the gene ends were 7 bases for V and 3 bases for J; bases not matched to a gene: 2. Here the CDR3 reads CASTSGGYNEQFF. For the CDR3, the DNA is TGTGCCAGCACCAGCGGGGGCTACAATGAGCAGTTCTTC.